Following are 30 T cell receptor beta chains from one sample sequenced in a study of blood T cell repertoires in COVID-19. Sequenced by immunoSEQ multiplex PCR; TCRdb stores in-frame clones only, minus some. The sample has roughly 170,000 clones; approximately 82% are singletons. Sequencing was performed on PBMCs or T cells enriched from blood (not recorded which). The receptor set was obtained from a man aged 55-75 years who had recovered from COVID-19.

The V gene is TRBV18, the J gene TRBJ2-6, with 8 bases lining up with TRBD2. The germline V gene has CDR1 KGHSH and CDR2 LQKENI. CDR3 length equals 15 residues. V was clipped by 3 bases and J by 3 bases; unmatched bases: 1. As DNA, the CDR3 is TGTGCCAGCTCACCCGCGGGAGGTGGGGCCAACGTCCTGACTTTC. It is translated as CASSPAGGGANVLTF.

The genes are TRBV5-1 and TRBJ2-3, with D maybe TRBD1 (5 bases). The CDR3 has 13 residues. CDR1 is SGHRS and CDR2 is YFSETQ in the germline V gene. Trimming left V 3 bases short and J 3 bases short, with 8 bases between. The CDR3 loop reads CASSSPGTDTQYF. In DNA form, the CDR3 reads TGCGCCAGCAGCTCGCCAGGGACAGATACGCAGTATTTT.

The rearrangement joins TRBV7-6 to TRBJ2-7; a possible D gene is TRBD1 (6 bases). CDR3 size: 15 residues. Germline CDR1 reads SGHVS; CDR2 reads FNYEAQ. V lost 4 bases, J lost 0 bases, and 13 bases lay in between. For the CDR3, the DNA is TGTGCCAGCAGCTCGTGGACAGACAGCTCCTACGAGCAGTACTTC. This translates into CASSSWTDSSYEQYF.

This rearrangement joins TRBV7-2 to TRBJ1-1, with a possible D match to TRBD1 (5 bases). Germline-derived CDR1 and CDR2 are SGHTA and FQGNSA. This CDR3 contains 15 residues. Trimming cost V 2 bases and J 1 base, with 11 bases left between them. The CDR3 region has the DNA TGTGCCAGCAGCTTACAGCCCAGGGCGAACACTGAAGCTTTCTTT. Encoded protein: CASSLQPRANTEAFF.

V usage is TRBV6-5 and J usage is TRBJ2-7, with D possibly being TRBD1 (5 bases). V was clipped by 11 bases and J by 0 bases, with 11 bases between them. The CDR3 is made up of 12 amino acids. Germline V lookup: CDR1 MNHEY, CDR2 SVGAGI. CDR3 sequence reads: CASGPSSYEQYF. The CDR3, as DNA: TGTGCCTCAGGGCCGAGCTCCTACGAGCAGTACTTC.

The CDR3 here is CSVHDRSLNTGELFF. The CDR3 DNA follows: TGCAGCGTCCACGACAGGAGCCTAAACACCGGGGAGCTGTTTTTT. The chain carries TRBV29-1 and TRBJ2-2; TRBD1 might be the D (6 bases). Germline CDR1 is SQVTM and CDR2 is ANQGSEA. Trimming cost V 6 bases and J 2 bases, with 16 bases left between them. This CDR3 region has 15 residues.

V usage is TRBV19 and J usage is TRBJ1-2, with TRBD1 as a possible D gene (6 bases). V shed 6 bases and J shed 4 bases, with 12 bases lying between them. The CDR3 is 13 residues long. Germline V gives CDR1 LNHDA, CDR2 SQIVND (reference sequence). CDR3 nucleotides: TGTGCCAGTAGGAAGACAGGTGTCTATGGCTACACCTTC. This translates into CASRKTGVYGYTF. Complete variable domain (other parts from reference TRBV19 and TRBJ1-2): DGGITQSPKYLFRKEGQNVTLSCEQNLNHDAMYWYRQDPGQGLRLIYYSQIVNDFQKGDIAEGYSVSREKKESFPLTVTSAQKNPTAFYLCASRKTGVYGYTFGSGTRLTVV.

This clone was seen many times. The chain links TRBV11-2 to TRBJ1-2; D unresolved. Trimming removed 4 bases from V and 0 bases from J, with 21 bases in between. Germline loops: CDR1 SGHAT, CDR2 FQNNGV. The CDR3 runs to 18 residues. The CDR3 reads CASSSARETRKANYGYTF. The CDR3 region has the DNA TGTGCCAGCAGCTCGGCAAGAGAGACACGGAAAGCTAACTATGGCTACACCTTC.

The chain uses TRBV9 and TRBJ1-1; 7 bases are a match to TRBD1. V was pared by 6 bases and J by 5 bases, with 10 bases of the junction left unmatched. The CDR3 contains 14 residues. CDR1 and CDR2 (germline): SGDLS, YYNGEE. The CDR3 nucleotides are TGTGCCAGCAAACCTCCGGGACAGTTTACTGAAGCTTTCTTT. Translation gives CASKPPGQFTEAFF.

This clone was seen ten or more times. This rearrangement joins TRBV28 to TRBJ2-7; the D gene is possibly TRBD1 (6 bases). The V and J ends lost 7 bases and 5 bases respectively, with 12 bases between them. The CDR3 is 12 residues long. CDR1 and CDR2 from the germline V gene are MDHEN and SYDVKM. CDR3 in amino acids: CASTPGQHEQYF. DNA for the CDR3: TGTGCCAGCACTCCAGGACAGCACGAGCAGTACTTC.

V and J are TRBV20-1 and TRBJ2-7; D not certain. V was cut by 0 bases and J by 7 bases, with 4 bases left in between. This CDR3 region has 10 residues. CDR1 is DFQATT and CDR2 is SNEGSKA in the germline V gene (reference sequence). The chain's CDR3 is CSARDIEQYF. The CDR3 DNA is TGCAGTGCTAGAGATATAGAGCAGTACTTC.

J is TRBJ1-1 and V is TRBV29-1; D remains ambiguous. The CDR3 spans 13 residues. Germline V gene sequence: CDR1 SQVTM, CDR2 ANQGSEA. Trimming shortened V by 5 bases and J by 1 base, and 11 bases separated the two germline ends. The CDR3 protein is CSVNPGGNTEAFF. In DNA form, the CDR3 reads TGCAGCGTTAACCCCGGAGGGAACACTGAAGCTTTCTTT.

This clone has just a few counts. J is TRBJ2-1 and V is TRBV6-6; D is uncertain. The CDR3 covers 17 residues. With 5 bases removed from V and 1 base from J, the gap between germline ends came to 18 bases. The germline CDR1 and CDR2 sequences are MNHNY and SVGAGI (reference sequence). The CDR3 DNA sequence: TGTGCCAGCAGTCCGCGTTGGGCGCCAGCTTCCTACAATGAGCAGTTCTTC. Translating gives CASSPRWAPASYNEQFF.

The chain employs TRBV27 and TRBJ2-1; 10 nucleotides agree with TRBD2. Germline loops: CDR1 MNHEY, CDR2 SMNVEV (reference sequence). This CDR3 spans 19 amino acids. Trimming at V came to 1 base and at J to 4 bases, leaving 13 bases not matched to a gene. For the CDR3, the DNA is TGTGCCAGCAGTTTATTGGCTAGCGGGAGAGGTTATAGATACAATGAGCAGTTCTTC. It specifies CASSLLASGRGYRYNEQFF.

This clone was picked up a small number of times. The chain joins TRBV19 to TRBJ2-1, with D tentatively TRBD2 (5 bases). The CDR3 contains 14 residues. Germline CDR1 is LNHDA and CDR2 is SQIVND (reference sequence). Trimming took off 5 bases at V and 10 bases at J, with 18 bases between the two ends. CDR3 amino acids: CASSSPLAGDEQFF. CDR3 nucleotide sequence: TGTGCCAGTAGTTCCCCCCTCGCGGGCGACGAGCAGTTCTTC.

The V call is TRBV7-6, the J call TRBJ2-1; 9 bases map to TRBD2. The CDR3 is 18 residues long. The germline gives CDR1 SGHVS, CDR2 FNYEAQ. The V segment lost 5 bases and the J segment 7 bases; nucleotides outside the gene matches: 18. Here the CDR3 reads CASSPGLAGAGNSNEQFF. The CDR3 DNA reads as TGTGCCAGCAGCCCCGGATTAGCGGGGGCCGGTAATAGTAATGAGCAGTTCTTC.

Ten or more counts support this clone. The chain couples TRBV7-2 to TRBJ2-7, with D possibly matching TRBD1 (5 bases). The CDR3 loop spans 13 amino acids. The V gene lost 5 bases and the J gene lost 6 bases, with 14 bases spanning the gap. Germline CDR1 is SGHTA and CDR2 is FQGNSA. The CDR3 here is CASSRLTEPEQYF. CDR3 coding DNA: TGTGCCAGCAGCCGGCTGACAGAGCCCGAGCAGTACTTC.

This chain uses TRBV19 with TRBJ1-1, with 11 bases fitting TRBD1. CDR3 length equals 17 residues. The V gene end was trimmed by 5 bases and the J gene end by 3 bases; junction bases not matched to a gene: 11. Germline values: CDR1 LNHDA, CDR2 SQIVND (reference sequence). For the CDR3, the DNA is TGTGCCAGTAGTCAAAACGGACAGGGGGCCATCGACACTGAAGCTTTCTTT. Translated, it gives CASSQNGQGAIDTEAFF. The full variable domain, its missing parts supplied by reference TRBV19 and TRBJ1-1, is DGGITQSPKYLFRKEGQNVTLSCEQNLNHDAMYWYRQDPGQGLRLIYYSQIVNDFQKGDIAEGYSVSREKKESFPLTVTSAQKNPTAFYLCASSQNGQGAIDTEAFFGQGTRLTVV.

The CDR3 reads CASSGDRIYGYTF. Written as DNA, the CDR3 is TGTGCCAGCAGCGGGGACAGAATTTATGGCTACACCTTC. The chain couples TRBV27 to TRBJ1-2; TRBD1 matches 7 bases. Per germline, CDR1 MNHEY and CDR2 SMNVEV (reference sequence). V lost 6 bases and J lost 5; bases outside the gene matches: 6. The CDR3 contains 13 residues.

The V call is TRBV29-1, the J call TRBJ2-3; D might be TRBD2 (5 bases). Germline CDR1 is SQVTM and CDR2 is ANQGSEA. Trimming pared 2 bases from V and 0 bases from J, leaving 6 bases between. CDR3 size: 13 residues. Here the CDR3 DNA reads TGCAGCGTTGAACCGGGAAGCACAGATACGCAGTATTTT. Translating it yields CSVEPGSTDTQYF.

This clone was recorded once. The same CDR3 also results from other DNA sequences found in this sample. The rearrangement uses TRBV10-3 and TRBJ1-1, with 8 bases aligning to TRBD1. The CDR3 extends over 14 amino acids. The V segment lost 2 bases and the J segment 2 bases; nucleotides outside the gene matches: 1. In germline, CDR1 is ENHRY, CDR2 SYGVKD. CDR3 loop: CAISEGQGNTEAFF. The CDR3 DNA reads TGTGCCATCAGTGAGGGACAGGGCAACACTGAAGCTTTCTTT.

The V and J genes are TRBV5-4 and TRBJ2-7, with TRBD2 matching over 7 bases. This CDR3 has 14 amino acids. Losses at the gene ends were 4 bases for V and 1 base for J; bases not matched to a gene: 5. Germline-derived CDR1 and CDR2 are SGHNT and YYREEE (reference sequence). CDR3 in amino acids: CASSTDGGSYEQYF. In DNA, the CDR3 is TGTGCCAGCAGCACAGACGGGGGGTCCTACGAGCAGTACTTC.

The chain couples TRBV5-4 to TRBJ2-3, with 12 bases lining up with TRBD2. The germline V gene has CDR1 SGHNT and CDR2 YYREEE (reference sequence). The CDR3 covers 17 residues. Trimming cost V 3 bases and J 6 bases; bases outside gene matches: 11. The CDR3, as DNA: TGTGCCAGCAGCTCACGGACTAGCGGGGTGGGGTCGGATACGCAGTATTTT. Translated: CASSSRTSGVGSDTQYF.

As concerns this clone: Within the sample, other DNA sequences also encode this same CDR3. The genes are TRBV7-8 and TRBJ1-6, with TRBD1 matching over 8 bases. V dropped 5 bases and J dropped 6; count of bases not matched to a gene: 3. Germline-derived CDR1 and CDR2 are SGHVS and FQNEAQ. The CDR3 covers 14 residues. This CDR3 is CASSPDRVNSPLHF. The CDR3 region has the DNA TGTGCCAGCAGCCCGGACAGGGTTAATTCACCCCTCCACTTT.

This clone was found a few times. The chain joins TRBV7-9 to TRBJ2-3, with a tentative D call TRBD2 (5 bases). This CDR3 contains 14 residues. CDR1 and CDR2 (germline): SEHNR, FQNEAQ (reference sequence). The V end was cut by 5 bases, the J end by 4 bases, with 13 bases between. This chain's CDR3 is CASSGSSAADTQYF. The CDR3 nucleotides read TGTGCCAGCAGCGGGAGTAGCGCCGCAGATACGCAGTATTTT. Drawing the rest from reference TRBV7-9 and TRBJ2-3, the complete variable domain is DTGVSQNPRHKITKRGQNVTFRCDPISEHNRLYWYRQTLGQGPEFLTYFQNEAQLEKSRLLSDRFSAERPKGSFSTLEIQRTEQGDSAMYLCASSGSSAADTQYFGPGTRLTVL.

J is TRBJ2-3 and V is TRBV7-2; 9 bases are shared with TRBD2. The germline gives CDR1 SGHTA, CDR2 FQGNSA. This CDR3 region has 15 residues. V trimming: 3 bases; J trimming: 3 bases; junction bases outside the gene matches: 4. CDR3 sequence: CASSFLAGMTDTQYF. The CDR3 DNA reads as TGTGCCAGCAGCTTCCTAGCGGGAATGACAGATACGCAGTATTTT.

The chain employs TRBV9 and TRBJ1-1; D remains ambiguous. With 3 bases removed from V and 3 bases from J, the gap between germline ends came to 9 bases. Germline V lookup: CDR1 SGDLS, CDR2 YYNGEE. The CDR3 spans 13 residues. CDR3: CASSARDYTEAFF. As DNA, the CDR3 is TGTGCCAGCAGCGCGAGGGATTACACTGAAGCTTTCTTT.

This clone turned up a few times. The rearrangement uses TRBV5-1 and TRBJ2-2; tentative D call: TRBD1 (5 bases). The V and J ends lost 5 bases and 5 bases respectively, with 19 bases between them. Per the germline V gene, CDR1 is SGHRS and CDR2 is YFSETQ. CDR3 size: 16 residues. The CDR3 bases are TGCGCCAGCAGGTCCACAGGTCTTCGACAGACCGGGGAGCTGTTTTTT. Its translation: CASRSTGLRQTGELFF.

The chain is built from TRBV19 and TRBJ2-2; D not certain. There are 12 residues in the CDR3. Trimming left V 3 bases short and J 7 bases short, with 6 bases between. From germline, CDR1 is LNHDA and CDR2 SQIVND (reference sequence). The CDR3 DNA reads TGTGCCAGTAGTATGCGTATCGGGGAGCTGTTTTTT. Its translation: CASSMRIGELFF.

This clone turned up a few times. V gene TRBV7-8 combines with J gene TRBJ2-2; D may be TRBD2 (6 bases). The CDR3 spans 15 residues. Germline V gene sequence: CDR1 SGHVS, CDR2 FQNEAQ. V lost 5 bases to trimming and J lost 6 bases, with 16 bases between them. CDR3 DNA: TGTGCCAGCAGCATAAGGAGGGTCGCGGCCGGGGAGCTGTTTTTT. This encodes CASSIRRVAAGELFF.